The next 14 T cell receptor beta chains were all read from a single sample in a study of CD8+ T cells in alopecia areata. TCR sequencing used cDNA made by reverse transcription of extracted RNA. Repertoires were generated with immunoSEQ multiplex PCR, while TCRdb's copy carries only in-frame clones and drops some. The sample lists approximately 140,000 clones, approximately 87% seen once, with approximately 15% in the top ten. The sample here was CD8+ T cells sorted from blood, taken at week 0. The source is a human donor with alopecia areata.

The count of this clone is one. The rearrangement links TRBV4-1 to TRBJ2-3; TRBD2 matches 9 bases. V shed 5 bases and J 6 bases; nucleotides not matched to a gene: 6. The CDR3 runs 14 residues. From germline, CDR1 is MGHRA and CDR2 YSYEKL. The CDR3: CASSLIAGGDTQYF. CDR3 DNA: TGCGCCAGCAGCTTGATTGCGGGGGGGGATACGCAGTATTTT.

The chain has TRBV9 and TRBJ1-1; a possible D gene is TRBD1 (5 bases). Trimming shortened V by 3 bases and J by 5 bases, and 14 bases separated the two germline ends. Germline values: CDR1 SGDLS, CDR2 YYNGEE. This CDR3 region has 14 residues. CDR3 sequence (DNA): TGTGCCAGCAGCGCCCCAGGGCGTAGGACTGAAGCTTTCTTT. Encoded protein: CASSAPGRRTEAFF.

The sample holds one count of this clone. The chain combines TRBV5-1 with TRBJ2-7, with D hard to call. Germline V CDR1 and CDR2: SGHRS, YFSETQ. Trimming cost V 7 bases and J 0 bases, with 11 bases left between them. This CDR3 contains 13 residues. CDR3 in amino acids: CASRVWGSYEQYF. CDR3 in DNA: TGCGCCAGCCGCGTCTGGGGCTCCTACGAGCAGTACTTC. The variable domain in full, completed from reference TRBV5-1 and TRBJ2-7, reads KAGVTQTPRYLIKTRGQQVTLSCSPISGHRSVSWYQQTPGQGLQFLFEYFSETQRNKGNFPGRFSGRQFSNSRSEMNVSTLELGDSALYLCASRVWGSYEQYFGPGTRLTVT.

CDR3 DNA: TGCGCCAGCAGCCAAGTCGGGGACAGGGGCACAGATACGCAGTATTTT. It codes for CASSQVGDRGTDTQYF. The genes are TRBV4-1 and TRBJ2-3, with 9 bases matching TRBD1. Germline CDR1 MGHRA, CDR2 YSYEKL. The CDR3 loop spans 16 amino acids. V dropped 1 base and J dropped 1; count of bases not matched to a gene: 3.

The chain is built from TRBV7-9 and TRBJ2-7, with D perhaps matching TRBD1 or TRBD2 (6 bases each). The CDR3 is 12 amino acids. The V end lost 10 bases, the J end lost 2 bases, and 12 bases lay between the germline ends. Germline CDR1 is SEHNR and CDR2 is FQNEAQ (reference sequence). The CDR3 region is CAIAAGAYEQYF. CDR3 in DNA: TGTGCCATAGCGGCAGGGGCCTACGAGCAGTACTTC. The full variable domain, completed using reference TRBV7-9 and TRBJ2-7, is DTGVSQNPRHKITKRGQNVTFRCDPISEHNRLYWYRQTLGQGPEFLTYFQNEAQLEKSRLLSDRFSAERPKGSFSTLEIQRTEQGDSAMYLCAIAAGAYEQYFGPGTRLTVT.

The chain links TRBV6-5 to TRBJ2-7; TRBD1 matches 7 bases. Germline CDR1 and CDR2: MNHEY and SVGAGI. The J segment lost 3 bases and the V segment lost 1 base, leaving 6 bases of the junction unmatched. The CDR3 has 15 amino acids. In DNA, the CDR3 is TGTGCCAGCAGTTACTACGGGACAGAGAGCTACGAGCAGTACTTC. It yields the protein CASSYYGTESYEQYF.

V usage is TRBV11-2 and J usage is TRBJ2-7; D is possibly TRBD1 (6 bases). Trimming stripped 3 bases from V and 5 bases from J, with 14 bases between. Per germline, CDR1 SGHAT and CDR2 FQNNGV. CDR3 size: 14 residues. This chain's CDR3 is CASSFVQGFNEQYF. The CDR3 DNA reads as TGTGCCAGCAGCTTCGTACAGGGTTTCAACGAGCAGTACTTC.

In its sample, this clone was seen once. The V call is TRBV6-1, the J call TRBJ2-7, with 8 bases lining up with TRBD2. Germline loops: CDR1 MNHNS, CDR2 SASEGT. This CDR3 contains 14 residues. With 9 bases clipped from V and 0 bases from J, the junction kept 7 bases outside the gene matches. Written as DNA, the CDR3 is TGTGCCAGTACCCTCCGGGGGGGCTCCTACGAGCAGTACTTC. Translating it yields CASTLRGGSYEQYF.

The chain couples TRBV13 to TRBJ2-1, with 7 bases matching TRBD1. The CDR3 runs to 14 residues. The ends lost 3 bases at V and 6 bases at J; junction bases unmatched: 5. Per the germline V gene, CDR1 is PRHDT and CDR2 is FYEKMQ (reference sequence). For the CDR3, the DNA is TGTGCCAGCAGCTTCCGGGGACAGATCAATGAGCAGTTCTTC. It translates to CASSFRGQINEQFF.

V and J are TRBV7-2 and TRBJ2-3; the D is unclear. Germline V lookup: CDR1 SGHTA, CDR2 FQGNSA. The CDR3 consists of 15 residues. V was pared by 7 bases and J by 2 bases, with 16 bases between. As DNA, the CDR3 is TGTGCCAGCACGCCTGGCCCATATCTCACAGATACGCAGTATTTT. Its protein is CASTPGPYLTDTQYF. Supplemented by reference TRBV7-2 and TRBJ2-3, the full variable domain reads GAGVSQSPSNKVTEKGKDVELRCDPISGHTALYWYRQSLGQGLEFLIYFQGNSAPDKSGLPSDRFSAERTGGSVSTLTIQRTQQEDSAVYLCASTPGPYLTDTQYFGPGTRLTVL.

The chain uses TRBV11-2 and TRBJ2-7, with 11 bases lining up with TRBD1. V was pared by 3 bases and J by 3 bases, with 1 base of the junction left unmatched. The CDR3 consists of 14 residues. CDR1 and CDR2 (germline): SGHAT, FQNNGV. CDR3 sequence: CASSLGQGDYEQYF. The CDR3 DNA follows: TGTGCCAGCAGCTTGGGACAGGGGGACTACGAGCAGTACTTC.

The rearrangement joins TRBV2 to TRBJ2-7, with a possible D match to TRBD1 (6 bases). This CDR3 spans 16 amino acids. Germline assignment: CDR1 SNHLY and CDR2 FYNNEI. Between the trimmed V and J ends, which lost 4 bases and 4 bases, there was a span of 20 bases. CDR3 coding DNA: TGTGCCAGCAGTGGCGGCACAGGGATTCGCCAATACGAGCAGTACTTC. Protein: CASSGGTGIRQYEQYF. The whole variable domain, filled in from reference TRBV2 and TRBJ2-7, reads EPEVTQTPSHQVTQMGQEVILRCVPISNHLYFYWYRQILGQKVEFLVSFYNNEISEKSEIFDDQFSVERPDGSNFTLKIRSTKLEDSAMYFCASSGGTGIRQYEQYFGPGTRLTVT.

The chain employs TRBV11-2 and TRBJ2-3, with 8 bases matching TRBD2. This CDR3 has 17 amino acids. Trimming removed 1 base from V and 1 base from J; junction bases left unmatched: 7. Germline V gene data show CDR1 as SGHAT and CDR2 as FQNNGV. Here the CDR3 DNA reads TGTGCCAGCAGCTTAGCGGGAGGGGTTGGCGGCACAGATACGCAGTATTTT. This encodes CASSLAGGVGGTDTQYF.

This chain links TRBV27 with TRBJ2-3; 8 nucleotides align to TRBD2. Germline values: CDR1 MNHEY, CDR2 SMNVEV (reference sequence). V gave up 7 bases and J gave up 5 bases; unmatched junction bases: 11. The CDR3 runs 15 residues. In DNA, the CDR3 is TGTGCCAGCACCTTACTAGCGGCCGGTCGAGATACGCAGTATTTT. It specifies CASTLLAAGRDTQYF.